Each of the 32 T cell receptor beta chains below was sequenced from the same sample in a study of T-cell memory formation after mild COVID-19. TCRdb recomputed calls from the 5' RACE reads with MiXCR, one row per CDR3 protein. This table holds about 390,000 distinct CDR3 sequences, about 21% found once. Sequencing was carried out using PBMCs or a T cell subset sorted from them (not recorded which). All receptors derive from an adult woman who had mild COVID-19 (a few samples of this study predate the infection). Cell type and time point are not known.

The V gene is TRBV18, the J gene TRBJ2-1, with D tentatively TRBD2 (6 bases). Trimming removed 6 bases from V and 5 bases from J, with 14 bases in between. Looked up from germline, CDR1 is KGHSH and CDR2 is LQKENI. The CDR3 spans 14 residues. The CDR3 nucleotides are TGTGCCAGCTCCCCGCGGAGGGCCAACAATGAGCAGTTCTTC. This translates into CASSPRRANNEQFF.

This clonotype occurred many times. CDR3 coding DNA: TGTGCCAGCCAAACTAGCGGGGGGCCAGATACGCAGTATTTT. Encoded protein: CASQTSGGPDTQYF. This chain connects TRBV10-3 to TRBJ2-3; TRBD2 matches 12 bases. This CDR3 is 14 amino acids long. Unmatched junction bases numbered 6, after V lost 10 bases and J lost 4 bases. The germline V gene has CDR1 ENHRY and CDR2 SYGVKD.

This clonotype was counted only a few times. For the CDR3, the DNA is TGTGCCAGCTCACCCGCCATACCTGTAGCTGGAAACACCATATATTTT. It encodes CASSPAIPVAGNTIYF. The V gene is TRBV18, the J gene TRBJ1-3; D gene ambiguous. V was clipped by 3 bases and J by 2 bases, with 14 bases between them. Germline V CDR1 and CDR2: KGHSH, LQKENI. The CDR3 sequence is 16 residues long.

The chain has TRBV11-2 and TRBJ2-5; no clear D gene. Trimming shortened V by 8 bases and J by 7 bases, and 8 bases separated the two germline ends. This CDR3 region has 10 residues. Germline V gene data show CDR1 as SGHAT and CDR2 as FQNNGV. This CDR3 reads CASRRTTQYF. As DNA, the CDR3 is TGTGCCAGCCGCCGGACGACCCAGTACTTC.

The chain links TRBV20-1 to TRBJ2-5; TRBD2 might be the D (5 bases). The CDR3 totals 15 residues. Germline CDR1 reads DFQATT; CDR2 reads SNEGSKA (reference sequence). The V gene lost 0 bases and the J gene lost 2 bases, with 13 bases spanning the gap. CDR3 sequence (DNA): TGCAGTGCTAGAGATCAGCGGCGGCCACAAGAGACCCAGTACTTC. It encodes CSARDQRRPQETQYF.

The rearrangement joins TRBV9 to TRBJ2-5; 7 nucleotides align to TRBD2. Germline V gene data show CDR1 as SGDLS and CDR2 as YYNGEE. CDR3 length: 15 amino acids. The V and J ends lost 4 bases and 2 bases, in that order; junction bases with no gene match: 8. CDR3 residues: CASSPTAGVQETQYF. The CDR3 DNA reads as TGTGCCAGCAGCCCAACGGCGGGAGTTCAAGAGACCCAGTACTTC.

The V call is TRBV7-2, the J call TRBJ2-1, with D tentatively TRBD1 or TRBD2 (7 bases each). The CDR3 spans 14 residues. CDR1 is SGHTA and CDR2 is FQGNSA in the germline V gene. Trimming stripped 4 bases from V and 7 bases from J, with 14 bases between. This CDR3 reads CASSYNRGGNEQFF. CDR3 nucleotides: TGTGCCAGCAGCTACAACAGGGGAGGGAATGAGCAGTTCTTC.

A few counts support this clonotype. The CDR3 loop is CASSLDQTYEQYF. CDR3 nucleotide sequence: TGTGCCAGCAGCTTAGACCAAACCTACGAGCAGTACTTC. V gene TRBV7-2 combines with J gene TRBJ2-7, with D hard to call. This CDR3 has 13 residues. Looked up from germline, CDR1 is SGHTA and CDR2 is FQGNSA. Between the trimmed V and J ends, which lost 1 base and 2 bases, there was a span of 6 bases.

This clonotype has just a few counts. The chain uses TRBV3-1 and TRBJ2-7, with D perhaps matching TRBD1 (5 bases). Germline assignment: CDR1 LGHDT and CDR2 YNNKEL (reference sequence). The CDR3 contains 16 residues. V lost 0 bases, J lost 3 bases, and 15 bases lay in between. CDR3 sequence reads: CASSQENGAADYEQYF. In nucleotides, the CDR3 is TGTGCCAGCAGCCAAGAGAATGGGGCGGCCGACTACGAGCAGTACTTC.

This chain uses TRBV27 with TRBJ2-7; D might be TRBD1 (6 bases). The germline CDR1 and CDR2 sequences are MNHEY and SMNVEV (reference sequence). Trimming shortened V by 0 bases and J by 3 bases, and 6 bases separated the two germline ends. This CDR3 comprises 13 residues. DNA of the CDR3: TGTGCCAGCAGTTTATCACAGGGCTACGAGCAGTACTTC. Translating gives CASSLSQGYEQYF.

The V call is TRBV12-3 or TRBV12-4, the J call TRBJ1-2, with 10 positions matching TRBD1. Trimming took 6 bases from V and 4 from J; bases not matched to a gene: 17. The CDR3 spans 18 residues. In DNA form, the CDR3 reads TGTGCCAGCAGCCTCACTGACAGGGGGCGCCTTGACCCCTATGGCTACACCTTC. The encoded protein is CASSLTDRGRLDPYGYTF.

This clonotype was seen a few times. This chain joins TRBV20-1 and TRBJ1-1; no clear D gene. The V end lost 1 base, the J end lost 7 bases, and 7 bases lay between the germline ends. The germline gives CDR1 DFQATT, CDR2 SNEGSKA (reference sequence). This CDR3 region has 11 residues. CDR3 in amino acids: CSARAVIEAFF. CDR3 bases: TGCAGTGCTAGAGCCGTTATTGAAGCTTTCTTT.

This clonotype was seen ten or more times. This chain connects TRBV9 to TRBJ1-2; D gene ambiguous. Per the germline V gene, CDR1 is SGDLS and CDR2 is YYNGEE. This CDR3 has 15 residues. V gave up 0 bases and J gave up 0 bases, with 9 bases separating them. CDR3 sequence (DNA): TGTGCCAGCAGCGTAGGGGTCGGCTCTAACTATGGCTACACCTTC. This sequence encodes CASSVGVGSNYGYTF.

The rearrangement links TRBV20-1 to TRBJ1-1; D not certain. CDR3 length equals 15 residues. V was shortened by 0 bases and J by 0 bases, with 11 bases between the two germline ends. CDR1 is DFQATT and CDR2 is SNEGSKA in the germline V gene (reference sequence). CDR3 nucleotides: TGCAGTGCTAGAGATCAGGAGGGAATGAACACTGAAGCTTTCTTT. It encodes CSARDQEGMNTEAFF.

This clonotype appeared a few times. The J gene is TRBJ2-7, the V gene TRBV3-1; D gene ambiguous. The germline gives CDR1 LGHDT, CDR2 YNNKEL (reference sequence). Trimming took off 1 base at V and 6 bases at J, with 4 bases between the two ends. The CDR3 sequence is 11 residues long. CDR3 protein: CASSQAFEQYF. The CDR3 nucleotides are TGTGCCAGCAGCCAAGCGTTCGAGCAGTACTTC.

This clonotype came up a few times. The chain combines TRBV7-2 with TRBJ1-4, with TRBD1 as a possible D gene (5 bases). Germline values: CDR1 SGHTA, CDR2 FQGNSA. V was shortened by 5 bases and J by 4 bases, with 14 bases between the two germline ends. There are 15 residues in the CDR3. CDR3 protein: CASSALQVLNEKLFF. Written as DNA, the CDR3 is TGTGCCAGCAGCGCTCTACAGGTCCTTAATGAAAAACTGTTTTTT.

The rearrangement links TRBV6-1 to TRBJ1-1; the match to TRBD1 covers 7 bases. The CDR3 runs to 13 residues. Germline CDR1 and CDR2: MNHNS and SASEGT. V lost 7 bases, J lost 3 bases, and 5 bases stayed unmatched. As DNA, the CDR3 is TGTGCCAGCACGGAGGGGGCGGACACTGAAGCTTTCTTT. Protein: CASTEGADTEAFF.

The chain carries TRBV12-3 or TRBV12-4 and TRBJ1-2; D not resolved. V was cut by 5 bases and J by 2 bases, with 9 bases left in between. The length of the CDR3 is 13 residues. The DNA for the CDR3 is TGTGCCAGCAGTGAAAACACGAACTATGGCTACACCTTC. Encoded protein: CASSENTNYGYTF.

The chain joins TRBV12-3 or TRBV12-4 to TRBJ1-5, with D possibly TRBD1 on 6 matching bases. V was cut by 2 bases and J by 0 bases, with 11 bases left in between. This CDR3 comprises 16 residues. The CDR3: CASSLQGYDSNQPQHF. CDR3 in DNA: TGTGCCAGCAGTTTACAGGGGTACGATAGCAATCAGCCCCAGCATTTT.

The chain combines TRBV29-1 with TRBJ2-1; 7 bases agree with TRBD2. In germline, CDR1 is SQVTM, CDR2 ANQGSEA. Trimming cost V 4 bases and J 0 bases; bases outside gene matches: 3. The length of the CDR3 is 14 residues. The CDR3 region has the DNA TGCAGCGTTGGGGGGGGGATCTCCTACAATGAGCAGTTCTTC. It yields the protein CSVGGGISYNEQFF.

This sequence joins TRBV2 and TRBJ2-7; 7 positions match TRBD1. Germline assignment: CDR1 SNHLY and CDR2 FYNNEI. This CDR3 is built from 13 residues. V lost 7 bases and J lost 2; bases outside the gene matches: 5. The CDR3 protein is CASKNRGTYEQYF. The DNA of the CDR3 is TGTGCCAGCAAAAACAGGGGTACCTACGAGCAGTACTTC. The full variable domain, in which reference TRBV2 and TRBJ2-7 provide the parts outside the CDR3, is EPEVTQTPSHQVTQMGQEVILRCVPISNHLYFYWYRQILGQKVEFLVSFYNNEISEKSEIFDDQFSVERPDGSNFTLKIRSTKLEDSAMYFCASKNRGTYEQYFGPGTRLTVT.

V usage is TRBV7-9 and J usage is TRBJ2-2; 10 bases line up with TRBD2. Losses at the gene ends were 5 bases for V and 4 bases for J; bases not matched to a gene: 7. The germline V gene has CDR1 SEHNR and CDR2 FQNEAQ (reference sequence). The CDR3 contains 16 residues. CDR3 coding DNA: TGTGCCAGCAGCCCACGGACTAGCGGTGTCACCGGGGAGCTGTTTTTT. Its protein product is CASSPRTSGVTGELFF.

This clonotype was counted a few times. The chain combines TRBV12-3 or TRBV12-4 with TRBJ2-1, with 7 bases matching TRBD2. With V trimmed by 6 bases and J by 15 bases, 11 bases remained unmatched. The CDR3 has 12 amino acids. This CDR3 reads CASSDNSGIRFF. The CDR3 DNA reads TGTGCCAGCAGCGATAACAGCGGGATTAGGTTCTTC.

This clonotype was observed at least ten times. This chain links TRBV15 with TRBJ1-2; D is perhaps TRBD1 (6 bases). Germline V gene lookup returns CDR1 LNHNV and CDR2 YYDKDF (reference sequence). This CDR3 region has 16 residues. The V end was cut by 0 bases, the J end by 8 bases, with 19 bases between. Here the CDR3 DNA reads TGTGCCACCAGCAGAGATGAGACAGGCGCCATGGGGGGCTACACCTTC. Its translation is CATSRDETGAMGGYTF. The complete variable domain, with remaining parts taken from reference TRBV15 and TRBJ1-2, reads DAMVIQNPRYQVTQFGKPVTLSCSQTLNHNVMYWYQQKSSQAPKLLFHYYDKDFNNEADTPDNFQSRRPNTSFCFLDIRSPGLGDTAMYLCATSRDETGAMGGYTFGSGTRLTVV.

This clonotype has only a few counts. This CDR3 reads CASSQPGTASNTEAFF. CDR3 coding DNA: TGCGCCAGCAGCCAACCCGGGACGGCCTCAAACACTGAAGCTTTCTTT. The J gene is TRBJ1-1, the V gene TRBV4-1, with D possibly TRBD1 on 5 matching bases. The ends were cut back, 2 bases at V and 2 bases at J, with 15 bases in the middle. The length of the CDR3 is 16 residues. Germline V gene lookup returns CDR1 MGHRA and CDR2 YSYEKL.

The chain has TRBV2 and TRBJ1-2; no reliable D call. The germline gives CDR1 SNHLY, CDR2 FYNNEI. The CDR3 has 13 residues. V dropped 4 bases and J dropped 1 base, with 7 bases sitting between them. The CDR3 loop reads CASSGGINYGYTF. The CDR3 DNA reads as TGTGCCAGCAGTGGAGGGATTAACTATGGCTACACCTTC. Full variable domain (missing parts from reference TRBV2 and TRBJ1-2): EPEVTQTPSHQVTQMGQEVILRCVPISNHLYFYWYRQILGQKVEFLVSFYNNEISEKSEIFDDQFSVERPDGSNFTLKIRSTKLEDSAMYFCASSGGINYGYTFGSGTRLTVV.

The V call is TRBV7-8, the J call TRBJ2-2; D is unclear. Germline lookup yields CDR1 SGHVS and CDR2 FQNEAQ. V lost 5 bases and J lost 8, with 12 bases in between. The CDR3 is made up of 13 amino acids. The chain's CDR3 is CASSQPLRGELFF. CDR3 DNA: TGTGCCAGCAGCCAACCGCTCCGTGGGGAGCTGTTTTTT. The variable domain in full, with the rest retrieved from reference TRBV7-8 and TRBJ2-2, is GAGVSQSPRYKVAKRGQDVALRCDPISGHVSLFWYQQALGQGPEFLTYFQNEAQLDKSGLPSDRFFAERPEGSVSTLKIQRTQQEDSAVYLCASSQPLRGELFFGEGSRLTVL.

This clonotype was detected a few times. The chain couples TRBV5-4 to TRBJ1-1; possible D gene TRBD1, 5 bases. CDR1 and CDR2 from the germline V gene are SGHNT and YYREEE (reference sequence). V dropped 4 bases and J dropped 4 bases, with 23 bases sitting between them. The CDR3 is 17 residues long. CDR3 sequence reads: CASSDCILEGMCTEAFF. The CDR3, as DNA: TGTGCCAGCAGCGACTGCATTTTGGAGGGGATGTGCACTGAAGCTTTCTTT.

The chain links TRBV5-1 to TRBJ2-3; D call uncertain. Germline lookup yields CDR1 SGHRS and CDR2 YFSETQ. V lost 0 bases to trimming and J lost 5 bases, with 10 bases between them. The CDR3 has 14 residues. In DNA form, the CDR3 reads TGCGCCAGCAGCTTGGGTAGGGCGATAGATACGCAGTATTTT. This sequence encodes CASSLGRAIDTQYF.

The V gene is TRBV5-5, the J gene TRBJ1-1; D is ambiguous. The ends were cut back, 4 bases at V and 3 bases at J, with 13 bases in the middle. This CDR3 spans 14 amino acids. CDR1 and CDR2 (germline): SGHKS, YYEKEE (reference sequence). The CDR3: CASSAAGEYTEAFF. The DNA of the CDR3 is TGTGCCAGCAGCGCGGCTGGGGAGTACACTGAAGCTTTCTTT. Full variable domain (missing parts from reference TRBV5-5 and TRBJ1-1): DAGVTQSPTHLIKTRGQQVTLRCSPISGHKSVSWYQQVLGQGPQFIFQYYEKEERGRGNFPDRFSARQFPNYSSELNVNALLLGDSALYLCASSAAGEYTEAFFGQGTRLTVV.

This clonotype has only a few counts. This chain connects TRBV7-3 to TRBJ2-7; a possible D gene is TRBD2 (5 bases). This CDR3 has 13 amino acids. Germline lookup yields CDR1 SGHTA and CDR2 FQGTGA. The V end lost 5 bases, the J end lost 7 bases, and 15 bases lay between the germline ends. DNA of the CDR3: TGTGCCAGCAGCCCCGGGTTCTCGGGGGAGCAGTACTTC. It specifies CASSPGFSGEQYF.

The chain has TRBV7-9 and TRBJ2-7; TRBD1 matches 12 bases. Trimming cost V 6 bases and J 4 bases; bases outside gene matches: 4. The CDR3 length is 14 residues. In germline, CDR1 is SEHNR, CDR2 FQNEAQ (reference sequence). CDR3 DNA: TGTGCCAGCAGGGGACAGGGGGCGCTTTACGAGCAGTACTTC. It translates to CASRGQGALYEQYF.